Below are 32 T cell receptor beta chains sequenced from a single sample in a study of blood T cell repertoires in COVID-19. Here immunoSEQ multiplex PCR was the method, and the copy in TCRdb shows in-frame clones only, minus some. The sample consists of roughly 240,000 clones, approximately 82% of them appearing once. The sample consisted of peripheral blood. The receptors come from a man aged 60 to 75 who had recovered from COVID-19.

Comments on this clone: Other DNA sequences of this sample code for an identical CDR3. The chain recombines TRBV5-4 with TRBJ1-5, with D tentatively TRBD1 (6 bases). Looked up from germline, CDR1 is SGHNT and CDR2 is YYREEE (reference sequence). Trimming took 0 bases from V and 3 from J, leaving 7 bases between them. The CDR3 spans 14 residues. The CDR3 loop reads CASSLAGANQPQHF. In DNA, the CDR3 is TGTGCCAGCAGCTTGGCAGGGGCCAATCAGCCCCAGCATTTT.

This clone has more than one count but fewer than ten. This sequence joins TRBV6-6 and TRBJ2-7; TRBD1 is a possible D gene (6 bases). The CDR3 totals 12 residues. CDR1 and CDR2 from the germline V gene are MNHNY and SVGAGI (reference sequence). V was clipped by 8 bases and J by 0 bases, with 8 bases between them. Written as DNA, the CDR3 is TGTGCCAGCCAGGACAGCTCCTACGAGCAGTACTTC. Its translation: CASQDSSYEQYF.

The chain employs TRBV6-1 and TRBJ1-5; 9 bases fit TRBD1. Germline values: CDR1 MNHNS, CDR2 SASEGT. V gave up 2 bases and J gave up 7 bases; unmatched junction bases: 3. The CDR3 is made up of 14 amino acids. The CDR3 reads CASSERGQGQPQHF. In DNA, the CDR3 is TGTGCCAGCAGTGAACGAGGACAGGGGCAGCCCCAGCATTTT.

This clone was found a few times. The chain employs TRBV2 and TRBJ2-5; D remains unclear. The CDR3 loop spans 16 amino acids. Germline CDR1 SNHLY, CDR2 FYNNEI. The V and J ends lost 2 bases and 4 bases respectively, with 17 bases between them. The CDR3 DNA reads TGTGCCAGCAGTGAAAATTTGGTCCCGAGAGGAGAGACCCAGTACTTC. It yields the protein CASSENLVPRGETQYF.

The chain combines TRBV7-2 with TRBJ1-2; 9 bases agree with TRBD1. Germline CDR1 is SGHTA and CDR2 is FQGNSA. The CDR3 is 16 amino acids. The V gene end was trimmed by 0 bases and the J gene end by 4 bases; junction bases not matched to a gene: 6. The CDR3 coding sequence is TGTGCCAGCAGCTTAGCCCCGGGACAGGGAACCTATGGCTACACCTTC. Residues: CASSLAPGQGTYGYTF.

CDR3 region: CASSDFLDRQYAYEQYF. The CDR3 DNA is TGTGCCAGCAGTGATTTCCTGGACAGGCAATACGCCTACGAGCAGTACTTC. V usage is TRBV6-4 and J usage is TRBJ2-7, with TRBD1 matching 7 bases. The CDR3 is 17 residues long. With 3 bases clipped from V and 2 bases from J, the junction kept 13 bases outside the gene matches. Germline V gene lookup returns CDR1 MRHNA and CDR2 SNTAGT.

The chain couples TRBV14 to TRBJ1-1, with 7 nucleotides matching TRBD1. The CDR3 extends over 14 amino acids. Germline trimming cut 4 bases from V and 3 bases from J; bases unmatched to any gene: 5. Germline V gives CDR1 SGHDN, CDR2 FVKESK. CDR3 sequence: CASSPFDRDTEAFF. CDR3 coding DNA: TGTGCCAGCAGCCCTTTCGACAGGGACACTGAAGCTTTCTTT.

The gene calls are TRBV9 and TRBJ2-3; 10 bases are a match to TRBD2. CDR3 length equals 18 residues. The germline CDR1 and CDR2 sequences are SGDLS and YYNGEE. V lost 0 bases to trimming and J lost 0 bases; unmatched junction nucleotides: 7. The chain's CDR3 is CASSVAAGTSASTDTQYF. In nucleotides, the CDR3 is TGTGCCAGCAGCGTAGCTGCGGGGACTAGCGCGAGCACAGATACGCAGTATTTT.

On this clone itself: The junction does not match germline at one end; this may be a read error. The gene calls are TRBV2 and TRBJ1-1; D is unclear. The germline gives CDR1 SNHLY, CDR2 FYNNEI. CDR3 size: 10 residues. The CDR3 sequence is CVSGDAEAFF. The CDR3 bases are TGTGTCAGCGGTGACGCTGAAGCTTTCTTT. Full variable domain (remainder filled in from reference TRBV2 and TRBJ1-1): EPEVTQTPSHQVTQMGQEVILRCVPISNHLYFYWYRQILGQKVEFLVSFYNNEISEKSEIFDDQFSVERPDGSNFTLKIRSTKLEDSAMYFCVSGDAEAFFGQGTRLTVV.

The chain uses TRBV6-4 and TRBJ1-6, with 7 nucleotides matching TRBD1. The J segment lost 7 bases and the V segment lost 4 bases, leaving 1 base of the junction unmatched. CDR3 length: 13 amino acids. The germline CDR1 and CDR2 sequences are MRHNA and SNTAGT. The CDR3 loop reads CASSGQGNSPLHF. The CDR3 DNA reads as TGTGCCAGCAGTGGACAGGGAAATTCACCCCTCCACTTT.

On this clone: A junction end diverges from the germline sequence, so it may reflect a read error. The chain links TRBV11-1 to TRBJ2-5, with D possibly being TRBD1 (6 bases). This CDR3 has 12 amino acids. Germline values: CDR1 SGHAT, CDR2 FQDESV (reference sequence). CDR3 residues: CASSERWDTPHF. The CDR3 DNA follows: TGTGCCAGCAGCGAGAGATGGGACACCCCTCACTTC. Looking up the rest from reference TRBV11-1 and TRBJ2-5 gives the full variable domain: EAEVAQSPRYKITEKSQAVAFWCDPISGHATLYWYRQILGQGPELLVQFQDESVVDDSQLPKDRFSAERLKGVDSTLKIQPAELGDSAMYLCASSERWDTPHFGPGTRLLVL.

This clone was picked up one time. This chain links TRBV5-8 with TRBJ1-4; 9 bases are a match to TRBD1. Losses at the gene ends were 5 bases for V and 7 bases for J; bases not matched to a gene: 12. Germline lookup yields CDR1 SGHTS and CDR2 YDEGEE. The CDR3 has 16 residues. For the CDR3, the DNA is TGTGCCAGCAGACCACTACCAGGGACAGGGAGTGAAAAACTGTTTTTT. Its translation: CASRPLPGTGSEKLFF.

V and J are TRBV6-5 and TRBJ1-3; possibly TRBD1 for D (6 bases). Germline V gene sequence: CDR1 MNHEY, CDR2 SVGAGI. This CDR3 region has 16 residues. V dropped 2 bases and J dropped 0 bases, with 11 bases sitting between them. The CDR3 DNA reads as TGTGCCAGCAGTTACGGGGGGGCACCCTCTGGAAACACCATATATTTT. Residues: CASSYGGAPSGNTIYF.

V and J are TRBV6-5 and TRBJ2-7, with 11 bases fitting TRBD1. The V and J ends lost 6 bases and 4 bases, in that order; junction bases with no gene match: 5. CDR1 is MNHEY and CDR2 is SVGAGI in the germline V gene. The CDR3 is made up of 14 amino acids. The CDR3 DNA follows: TGTGCCAGCAGCGGGACAGGGGGTCGGTACGAGCAGTACTTC. Amino acid sequence: CASSGTGGRYEQYF.

This sequence joins TRBV28 and TRBJ1-6; D is possibly TRBD1 (5 bases). The CDR3 consists of 14 residues. The germline gives CDR1 MDHEN, CDR2 SYDVKM. V gave up 2 bases and J gave up 7 bases, with 9 bases separating them. This CDR3 reads CASSLTGENSPLHF. DNA for the CDR3: TGTGCCAGCAGTTTAACAGGCGAAAATTCACCCCTCCACTTT.

The rearrangement links TRBV20-1 to TRBJ2-6, with D possibly matching TRBD2 (5 bases). CDR3 size: 14 residues. The germline V gene has CDR1 DFQATT and CDR2 SNEGSKA (reference sequence). V shed 3 bases and J shed 2 bases, with 8 bases lying between them. CDR3 residues: CSASRGAGANVLTF. Here the CDR3 DNA reads TGCAGTGCTAGTCGGGGAGCTGGGGCCAACGTCCTGACTTTC.

The V gene is TRBV2, the J gene TRBJ2-5; D gene unclear. The V gene lost 4 bases and the J gene lost 1 base, with 7 bases spanning the gap. Germline V lookup: CDR1 SNHLY, CDR2 FYNNEI. The CDR3 length is 13 residues. CDR3 region: CASSVASQETQYF. In DNA form, the CDR3 reads TGTGCCAGCAGTGTGGCCAGCCAAGAGACCCAGTACTTC.

V gene TRBV7-8 combines with J gene TRBJ2-2; 7 nucleotides line up with TRBD1. CDR3 length: 15 amino acids. J gave up 0 bases and V 3 bases, and 1 base lay outside the gene matches. Looked up from germline, CDR1 is SGHVS and CDR2 is FQNEAQ. The CDR3 here is CASSFDRANTGELFF. CDR3 DNA: TGTGCCAGCAGCTTTGACAGGGCGAACACCGGGGAGCTGTTTTTT.

The count of this clone is one. J is TRBJ1-5 and V is TRBV12-3 or TRBV12-4; D ambiguous. V was cut by 5 bases and J by 4 bases, with 9 bases left in between. This CDR3 region has 13 residues. CDR3 sequence: CASSRTVNQPQHF. CDR3 DNA sequence: TGTGCCAGCAGTCGTACAGTGAATCAGCCCCAGCATTTT.

This chain joins TRBV10-2 and TRBJ1-1; maybe TRBD1 (5 bases). Germline CDR1 reads WSHSY; CDR2 reads SAAADI. Trimming removed 6 bases at V and 0 bases at J, with 11 bases between. The CDR3 totals 14 residues. CDR3 loop: CASRTSGMNTEAFF. CDR3 coding DNA: TGCGCCAGCAGGACCTCAGGGATGAACACTGAAGCTTTCTTT.

A single count supports this clone. V usage is TRBV4-1 and J usage is TRBJ1-2; 7 positions match TRBD1. Germline assignment: CDR1 MGHRA and CDR2 YSYEKL. The CDR3 loop spans 16 amino acids. The V and J ends lost 3 bases and 8 bases, in that order; junction bases with no gene match: 15. The CDR3 loop reads CASSQPGQRRRGGYTF. Here the CDR3 DNA reads TGCGCCAGCAGCCAGCCGGGACAGCGACGGCGAGGCGGCTACACCTTC.

This clone was detected once. This chain connects TRBV21-1 to TRBJ2-3; the table names TRBD1, a call not compared with the DNA. TRBV21-1 is marked as a pseudogene. CDR3 length: 12 amino acids. This chain's CDR3 is CASATEDRAQYF. The CDR3 region has the DNA TGTGCCAGCGCGACGGAGGACAGGGCGCAGTATTTT.

This chain uses TRBV7-3 with TRBJ2-3, with 11 positions matching TRBD2. The ends lost 5 bases at V and 9 bases at J; junction bases unmatched: 7. Germline V lookup: CDR1 SGHTA, CDR2 FQGTGA. CDR3 size: 14 residues. Here the CDR3 reads CASSDSGGAGTQYF. In nucleotides, the CDR3 is TGTGCCAGCAGCGATAGCGGGGGGGCCGGCACGCAGTATTTT.

This chain joins TRBV27 and TRBJ2-5, with 10 nucleotides matching TRBD2. Germline values: CDR1 MNHEY, CDR2 SMNVEV (reference sequence). The CDR3 loop spans 15 amino acids. V shed 8 bases, J shed 7 bases, and the junction held 13 bases outside the gene matches. The CDR3 DNA sequence: TGTGCCAGCGGGATAGCGGGAGGCCAGTTCGGGACCCAGTACTTC. This sequence encodes CASGIAGGQFGTQYF.

This rearrangement joins TRBV18 to TRBJ2-2; the D gene is possibly TRBD1 (5 bases). This CDR3 contains 15 residues. V lost 0 bases, J lost 6 bases, and 11 bases lay in between. The germline gives CDR1 KGHSH, CDR2 LQKENI. CDR3 sequence (DNA): TGTGCCAGCTCACCACCGAATCAGGGCCCCGGGGAGCTGTTTTTT. Its protein product is CASSPPNQGPGELFF.

This clone occurred once. The V call is TRBV24-1, the J call TRBJ2-3, with unresolved D. Deletions cut 3 bases from V and 0 bases from J, with 9 bases between. CDR3 size: 15 residues. CDR1 is KGHDR, CDR2 SFDVKD, per germline. CDR3 coding DNA: TGTGCCACCAGTGATGCGAGGCATAGCACAGATACGCAGTATTTT. Encoded protein: CATSDARHSTDTQYF.

CDR3 nucleotides: TGCGCCAGCAGCCGGACCGGGGGGCTAAGAGAGACCCAGTACTTC. Its translation is CASSRTGGLRETQYF. J is TRBJ2-5 and V is TRBV4-1; perhaps TRBD2 as D (7 bases). The ends were cut back, 4 bases at V and 4 bases at J, with 16 bases in the middle. Germline lookup yields CDR1 MGHRA and CDR2 YSYEKL. The CDR3 has 15 residues.

This chain joins TRBV5-4 and TRBJ2-1; 16 bases are shared with TRBD2. This CDR3 contains 18 residues. CDR1 is SGHNT, CDR2 YYREEE, per germline (reference sequence). The V and J ends lost 4 bases and 3 bases, in that order; junction bases with no gene match: 7. CDR3 nucleotides: TGTGCCAGCAGCGGCGGGACTAGCGGGAGGGCCAACTACAATGAGCAGTTCTTC. Protein: CASSGGTSGRANYNEQFF.

This clone was observed a few times. The chain couples TRBV11-3 to TRBJ2-2; 11 bases agree with TRBD2. With 5 bases clipped from V and 5 bases from J, the junction kept 7 bases outside the gene matches. Per the germline V gene, CDR1 is SGHNT and CDR2 is YENEEA. CDR3 size: 16 residues. The CDR3 here is CASSISGGASTGELFF. The CDR3 bases are TGTGCCAGCAGCATTAGCGGGGGGGCCTCAACCGGGGAGCTGTTTTTT.

With respect to this clone: The sample carries other DNA sequences with the same CDR3. This rearrangement joins TRBV10-3 to TRBJ2-7; 7 bases line up with TRBD2. This CDR3 spans 14 amino acids. Germline V gene data show CDR1 as ENHRY and CDR2 as SYGVKD. Trimming at V came to 2 bases and at J to 4 bases, leaving 5 bases not matched to a gene. The CDR3 region has the DNA TGTGCCATCAGTGAGAGCGGGAACCCTTACGAGCAGTACTTC. This encodes CAISESGNPYEQYF.

V gene TRBV30 combines with J gene TRBJ2-7; TRBD1 is a possible D gene (5 bases). Germline CDR1 and CDR2: GTSNPN and SVGIG (reference sequence). The length of the CDR3 is 11 residues. The V and J ends lost 3 bases and 7 bases respectively, with 10 bases between them. CDR3 DNA sequence: TGTGCCTGGAGAGGGGCGGTGGAGCAGTACTTC. Its protein is CAWRGAVEQYF.

This chain joins TRBV3-1 (or the pseudogene TRBV3-2) and TRBJ1-4; 9 bases are a match to TRBD1. V was clipped by 3 bases and J by 7 bases; unmatched bases: 6. CDR3 length equals 15 residues. CDR1 and CDR2 from the germline V gene are LGHDT and YNNKEL (reference sequence). DNA for the CDR3: TGTGCCAGCAGCCACATCGGGACAGGGTCTGAAAAACTGTTTTTT. This translates into CASSHIGTGSEKLFF.